A selection of T cell receptor beta chains follows, all from one sample in a study of T cell responses to AZD1222 COVID-19 vaccine. Sequenced by immunoSEQ multiplex PCR; TCRdb stores in-frame clones only, minus some. There are 150,000 or so clones in the sample; roughly nine tenths occur only once, and 4.5% to 6.5% lies in the top ten. The specimen was peripheral blood, collected on day 0 of AZD1222 vaccination. These receptor sequences come from an adult in good health. Each CDR3 is given with its conserved first and last residue. The D gene is left open where the match is weak. Expanded clones get a size class; other rows say once, few or many, or leave the size out.

DNA | CDR3 | V | size | D | J
TGTGCCAGCAGCCCAAGACAGGGGGCGAGTGAAAAACTGTTTTTT | CASSPRQGASEKLFF | TRBV7-9 | NA | TRBD1 | TRBJ1-4
TGTGCCACCAGCGGACCGGGACAGGGGTCAAATCAGCCCCAGCATTTT | CATSGPGQGSNQPQHF | TRBV15 | NA | TRBD1 | TRBJ1-5
TGTGCCATCAGTGTAGAGAGGTTTCACGGCTACACCTTC | CAISVERFHGYTF | TRBV10-3 | NA | NA | TRBJ1-2
TGCGCCAGCAGTGCTCGACAGGTGGGAAACACCATATATTTT | CASSARQVGNTIYF | TRBV10-2 | NA | NA | TRBJ1-3
TGTGCCAGCAGTTACCAGGGCGGACAGCCCCAGCATTTT | CASSYQGGQPQHF | TRBV6-5 | NA | NA | TRBJ1-5
TGTGCCAGCAGGATTTCGGGCTACGAGCAGTACTTC | CASRISGYEQYF | TRBV12-3/TRBV12-4 | NA | NA | TRBJ2-7
TGTGCCAGCAGCCCTTCCCTGGGGCAGGGGTCCCACGAGCAGTACTTC | CASSPSLGQGSHEQYF | TRBV11-3 | NA | NA | TRBJ2-7
TGTGCCAGCAGTTACCTCGTCCTTTCGAGGGACAGGGCCCCCCTAACCCAAGTCGGGGGAGCTTTCTTT | CASSYLVLSRDRAPLTQVGGAFF | TRBV6-7 | NA | TRBD1 | TRBJ1-1
TGTGCCAGCAGTTTAGTGGGGGGGCAAGAGACCCAGTACTTC | CASSLVGGQETQYF | TRBV28 | NA | TRBD2 | TRBJ2-5
TGTGCCAGCAGCTTAAGCTTCCGGGATTGGCAGTTCTTC | CASSLSFRDWQFF | TRBV7-9 | NA | NA | TRBJ2-1
TGTGCCAGCAGTGAAGTGGTCAGTGGGAATTCACCCCTCCACTTT | CASSEVVSGNSPLHF | TRBV6-1 | NA | NA | TRBJ1-6
TGTGCCAGCAGTTCCTTCGCAGGGATCAATCAGCCCCAGCATTTT | CASSSFAGINQPQHF | TRBV28 | NA | NA | TRBJ1-5
TGCGCCAGCAGTGGGGAAGTAGGCGATACGCAGTATTTT | CASSGEVGDTQYF | TRBV10-1 | NA | NA | TRBJ2-3
TGTGCCAGTACCGCCACAGGGTACAGCACTGAAGCTTTCTTT | CASTATGYSTEAFF | TRBV19 | few | NA | TRBJ1-1
TGTGCTAGTGGCAATTCGGGCTCACCCCTCCACTTT | CASGNSGSPLHF | TRBV12-5 | once | NA | TRBJ1-6
TGTGCCAGCAGCTTGGCTTCCCCCACGGACTATGGCTACACCTTC | CASSLASPTDYGYTF | TRBV5-4 | NA | NA | TRBJ1-2
TGTGCCACCAGTGATTTGCCCCGTGGCTACACCTTC | CATSDLPRGYTF | TRBV24-1 | NA | NA | TRBJ1-2
TGTGCCATCAGTGACAAACTAGCGGCTTACAATGAGCAGTTCTTC | CAISDKLAAYNEQFF | TRBV10-3 | NA | TRBD2 | TRBJ2-1
TGCGCCAGCAGTGACCGGGGGGTCGATCAGCCCCAGCATTTT | CASSDRGVDQPQHF | TRBV10-1 | NA | NA | TRBJ1-5
TGTGCCAGCAGCTTAGGAGGGGGACTTTTCTACGAGCAGTACTTC | CASSLGGGLFYEQYF | TRBV7-6 | NA | NA | TRBJ2-7
TGTGCCAGCCGAAGTTTCGCGGGAGGGCCGGATACAGATACGCAGTATTTT | CASRSFAGGPDTDTQYF | TRBV2 | NA | TRBD2 | TRBJ2-3
TGTGCCAGCAGCCAAGAGGTCCGAGTGACTAGCGGGAGGGTAGCCAAAAACATTCAGTACTTC | CASSQEVRVTSGRVAKNIQYF | TRBV3-1/TRBV3-2 | NA | TRBD2 | TRBJ2-4
TGTGCCAGCAGCTCTGGACTAGCGGGAATTCGCACAGATACGCAGTATTTT | CASSSGLAGIRTDTQYF | TRBV11-2 | NA | TRBD2 | TRBJ2-3
TGTGCCAGCAGTGAAGCTCGTAGTCCGAAGGGGTACTTC | CASSEARSPKGYF | TRBV2 | NA | NA | TRBJ2-7
TGTGCCAGCAGCTTGGGAGAACCGGGACAGGGGTTAAGAAACACCATATATTTT | CASSLGEPGQGLRNTIYF | TRBV5-4 | NA | TRBD1 | TRBJ1-3
TGTGCCAGCTCTCGGACATACGATCAGCCCCAGCATTTT | CASSRTYDQPQHF | TRBV6-5 | NA | NA | TRBJ1-5
TGTGCCAGCAGCCTTGACAGGGGTGATTTAGAGGGGCAGTACTTC | CASSLDRGDLEGQYF | TRBV2 | NA | TRBD1 | TRBJ2-7
TGTGCCAGCAGCCCTGGGACAGACCATCTCAGAGCTTTCTTT | CASSPGTDHLRAFF | TRBV3-1/TRBV3-2 | NA | TRBD1 | TRBJ1-1
TGTGCCTGGAGTGTTGTGGGGAGGGGCGAGCAGTACTTC | CAWSVVGRGEQYF | TRBV30 | NA | TRBD2 | TRBJ2-7
TGTGCCAGCAGCTTAGGTGGACAGGCTTACTACGAGCAGTACTTC | CASSLGGQAYYEQYF | TRBV7-2 | NA | TRBD1 | TRBJ2-7
TGTGCCAGCTCAACCAGTCCCGTCACCGGGGAGCTGTTTTTT | CASSTSPVTGELFF | TRBV18 | NA | NA | TRBJ2-2
TGTGCCAGCAGCAAAGGGACTAGCGGGAGGTTGAACACCGGGGAGCTGTTTTTT | CASSKGTSGRLNTGELFF | TRBV7-3 | NA | TRBD2 | TRBJ2-2
TGTGCCAGCAGCTACAGGGCTGGGGGGGGTATTAGTGCGCAGTATTTT | CASSYRAGGGISAQYF | TRBV6-5 | NA | NA | TRBJ2-3
NA | CASSLAPGSCFF | TRBV12-3/TRBV12-4 | NA | NA | TRBJ2-2
TGTGCCAGCAGCAGACAGGGGGCGAGGAATTCACCCCTCCACTTT | CASSRQGARNSPLHF | TRBV9 | NA | TRBD1 | TRBJ1-6
TGTGCCAGCAGTTACTCAGAGTTTCAGTACAGGGGCGACAGCACTGAAGCTTTCTTT | CASSYSEFQYRGDSTEAFF | TRBV6-2/TRBV6-3 | NA | TRBD1 | TRBJ1-1
TGCGCCAGCAGCTCCCCGGGACAGCTAGAAGAAAAACTGTTTTTT | CASSSPGQLEEKLFF | TRBV5-1 | NA | TRBD1 | TRBJ1-4
TGTGCCAGCAGTCCCGGGAGGCGCAGCAATCAGCCCCAGCATTTT | CASSPGRRSNQPQHF | TRBV7-9 | NA | NA | TRBJ1-5
TGCAGTGCTAGTTGGCAGAACACTGAAGCTTTCTTT | CSASWQNTEAFF | TRBV20-1 | NA | NA | TRBJ1-1
TGCAGTGCCAGTTCCGGGACTAACTCCAATGAGCAGTTCTTC | CSASSGTNSNEQFF | TRBV20-1 | NA | TRBD2 | TRBJ2-1
TGTGCCAGCAGTTTATACCAGCGGGGTGAAAAACTGTTTTTT | CASSLYQRGEKLFF | TRBV27 | NA | NA | TRBJ1-4
TGTGCCAGCAGCCAATATCACAGAGATTCACCCCTCCACTTT | CASSQYHRDSPLHF | TRBV14 | once | NA | TRBJ1-6
TGTGCCAGCAGCTTAGGTGTCGGTGGACCCTTTTACAATGAGCAGTTCTTC | CASSLGVGGPFYNEQFF | TRBV7-3 | NA | NA | TRBJ2-1
TGTGCCAGCAGTACCGGGGTCCTAACCCGCTCTGGGGCCAACGTCCTGACTTTC | CASSTGVLTRSGANVLTF | TRBV6-2/TRBV6-3 | NA | NA | TRBJ2-6
TGTGCCAGTAGCGCGACGGAGGGGGGCTACACCTTC | CASSATEGGYTF | TRBV19 | NA | NA | TRBJ1-2
TGTGCCAGCAGCTTAACGCGGGGTTACAATGAGCAGTTCTTC | CASSLTRGYNEQFF | TRBV7-3 | NA | NA | TRBJ2-1
TGTGCCAGCCAAGAGGCCCGACAGCACACAGATACGCAGTATTTT | CASQEARQHTDTQYF | TRBV28 | NA | NA | TRBJ2-3
TGTGCCAGCTCACCCTTGGGGTACACTGAAGCTTTCTTT | CASSPLGYTEAFF | TRBV18 | NA | NA | TRBJ1-1
TGTGCCAGCAGTTTACGGACAGGGCCCTATGGCTACACCTTC | CASSLRTGPYGYTF | TRBV27 | NA | TRBD1 | TRBJ1-2
TGTGCCAGCTCGACGACAGGGTGGAATTCACCCCTCCACTTT | CASSTTGWNSPLHF | TRBV18 | NA | TRBD1 | TRBJ1-6
TGTGCCTGGAGTCCTAGCAGGGTTGGTACCGGGGAGCTGTTTTTT | CAWSPSRVGTGELFF | TRBV30 | NA | NA | TRBJ2-2
TGTGCCAGCAGGTTGGACAGAGCAGAGACCCAGTACTTC | CASRLDRAETQYF | TRBV2 | NA | NA | TRBJ2-5
TGTGCCAGCAGCTTAGGGGCTAGCGGAATTTTACCCTACGAGCAGTACTTC | CASSLGASGILPYEQYF | TRBV11-2 | NA | TRBD2 | TRBJ2-7